The clone carrying this TCR beta chain was counted at least ten times. Its antigen is not known. This entry belongs to a study of Graves' ophthalmopathy and Graves' hyperthyroidism. This CDR3 is 13 amino acids long. Per germline, CDR1 SQVTM and CDR2 ANQGSEA. V dropped 2 bases and J dropped 1 base, with 8 bases sitting between them. The hyperthyroidism patients, aged 18 to 65, had been newly diagnosed, with under 2 months' duration. Pregnancy or lactation, uncontrolled infections and other autoimmune diseases were grounds for excluding patients. As the starting material, roughly 9.7 ml of fresh peripheral blood yielded the PBMCs. For repertoire sequencing, the TCR beta CDR3 regions were amplified from RNA transcripts. HTBI primers served in a first-round RT-PCR, which a second-round multiplex PCR followed. TCRdb reprocessed the multiplex PCR reads with MiXCR, giving one entry per CDR3 protein. The sample lists hundreds of thousands of distinct CDR3 sequences; approximately 21% were seen once.

Notes on the study in general: Blood also held most thyroid clonotypes expanded above 0.001 frequency.

Sequenced input: peripheral blood. The rearrangement links TRBV29-1 to TRBJ1-1, with D perhaps TRBD1 (5 bases). This clonotype was sampled from a woman in her late teens or twenties with stable Graves' hyperthyroidism. The CDR3 nucleotides are TGCAGCGTTGAAATGGGGGGGAACACTGAAGCTTTCTTT. Its translation is CSVEMGGNTEAFF.